The 6 T cell receptor beta chains below all came from one sample that was sequenced in a study of human T cells and chemical hapten exposure. The time point was: healthy volunteer bleed at 6 weeks. The study extracted total RNA from unfractionated whole blood. From the RACE reads, TCRdb called clonotypes with MiXCR, one entry per CDR3 protein. This sample has around 80,000 distinct CDR3 sequences, with approximately 8% found just once. The sample was whole blood. These receptors were obtained from a male donor in good health. Some clones in this sample may be carry-over from other donors' samples.

The chain links TRBV5-6 to TRBJ1-5, with no clear D. With 0 bases removed from V and 5 bases from J, the gap between germline ends came to 9 bases. CDR1 SGHDT and CDR2 YYEEEE come from the germline V gene. The CDR3 is 14 residues long. The CDR3 sequence: CASSLGGSDQPQHF. The CDR3 region has the DNA TGTGCCAGCAGCTTGGGAGGGAGCGATCAGCCCCAGCATTTT.

This sequence joins TRBV11-2 and TRBJ2-1; TRBD2 is a possible D gene (6 bases). The germline CDR1 and CDR2 sequences are SGHAT and FQNNGV. Between the trimmed V and J ends, which lost 0 bases and 9 bases, there was a span of 9 bases. The CDR3 contains 13 residues. The CDR3 is CASSLDGGLEQFF. The DNA for the CDR3 is TGTGCCAGCAGCTTAGATGGGGGACTTGAGCAGTTCTTC.

This chain joins TRBV6-1 and TRBJ2-7; TRBD2 matches 7 bases. The V segment lost 3 bases and the J segment 0 bases; nucleotides outside the gene matches: 5. CDR3 length equals 15 residues. CDR1 MNHNS and CDR2 SASEGT come from the germline V gene. CDR3 nucleotide sequence: TGTGCCAGCAGTGACTTCCGGGACTACTCCTACGAGCAGTACTTC. Protein sequence: CASSDFRDYSYEQYF.

This clonotype was seen a handful of times. The V call is TRBV7-3, the J call TRBJ2-7, with TRBD1 matching over 8 bases. The CDR3 loop spans 17 amino acids. The J segment lost 5 bases and the V segment lost 4 bases, leaving 16 bases of the junction unmatched. Germline CDR1 and CDR2: SGHTA and FQGTGA. CDR3 bases: TGTGCCAGCAGCTCCCTCTTCGGTCAGGGGGCTCCTGACGAGCAGTACTTC. Translation: CASSSLFGQGAPDEQYF.

The V and J genes are TRBV6-4 and TRBJ2-3; 8 bases are a match to TRBD1. V gave up 4 bases and J gave up 4 bases; unmatched junction bases: 4. CDR3 length: 14 amino acids. Germline assignment: CDR1 MRHNA and CDR2 SNTAGT. In DNA form, the CDR3 reads TGTGCCAGCAGTGCCGGACAGGGCGCAGATACGCAGTATTTT. Amino acids: CASSAGQGADTQYF.

This clonotype was seen a handful of times. The V and J genes are TRBV7-2 and TRBJ2-3, with TRBD2 matching 10 bases. Germline CDR1 reads SGHTA; CDR2 reads FQGNSA. The CDR3 extends over 16 amino acids. J gave up 4 bases and V 5 bases, and 9 bases lay outside the gene matches. The CDR3 sequence: CASSPPSGRSPDTQYF. In DNA form, the CDR3 reads TGTGCCAGCAGCCCGCCTAGCGGGAGAAGCCCAGATACGCAGTATTTT.